The 18 T cell receptor beta chains listed next were all sequenced from one sample in a study of T cell changes during pregnancy in multiple sclerosis. Assay used: immunoSEQ multiplex PCR; TCRdb lists only in-frame clones, some missing. The table records around 54,000 clones, about 93% of them present only once. The sample in question was CD4+ T cells from peripheral blood mononuclear cells, obtained after pregnancy. Source of these receptors: a female donor in good health, enrolled as a control in a pregnancy study.

This clone was counted between two and nine times. The rearrangement uses TRBV7-3 and TRBJ1-1; maybe TRBD1 (5 bases). The germline V and J ends were trimmed by 4 bases and 1 base, with 7 bases remaining between them. Germline-derived CDR1 and CDR2 are SGHTA and FQGTGA. The CDR3 loop spans 13 amino acids. In nucleotides, the CDR3 is TGTGCCAGCAGCTCAGACAGGAACACTGAAGCTTTCTTT. Translating it yields CASSSDRNTEAFF. Complete variable domain (other parts from reference TRBV7-3 and TRBJ1-1): GAGVSQTPSNKVTEKGKYVELRCDPISGHTALYWYRQSLGQGPEFLIYFQGTGAADDSGLPNDRFFAVRPEGSVSTLKIQRTERGDSAVYLCASSSDRNTEAFFGQGTRLTVV.

The rearrangement links TRBV21-1 to TRBJ2-7; TRBD1, the D gene given by the table, was not confirmed from the DNA. TRBV21-1 is a recognized pseudogene. There are 18 residues in the CDR3. The CDR3 region has the DNA TGTGCCAGCATCAAATCGGACAGGGGGACCATCCCAGCCTACGAGCAGTACTTC. Its translation: CASIKSDRGTIPAYEQYF.

The rearrangement joins TRBV7-9 to TRBJ2-5; 12 bases align to TRBD1. The V segment lost 4 bases and the J segment 4 bases; nucleotides outside the gene matches: 1. Germline loops: CDR1 SEHNR, CDR2 FQNEAQ (reference sequence). The length of the CDR3 is 14 residues. DNA of the CDR3: TGTGCCAGCAGCTGGGGACAGGGGGCAGAGACCCAGTACTTC. Protein product: CASSWGQGAETQYF.

This chain joins TRBV7-8 and TRBJ1-2; D uncertain. The CDR3 runs to 16 residues. V was trimmed by 3 bases and J by 2 bases, leaving 16 bases between them. Germline CDR1 reads SGHVS; CDR2 reads FQNEAQ. The CDR3 nucleotides read TGTGCCAGCAGCTTGTTTCCCGGTTTGTTCAACTATGGCTACACCTTC. Its translation is CASSLFPGLFNYGYTF.

The V call is TRBV5-1, the J call TRBJ1-2; 9 nucleotides line up with TRBD1. The CDR3 runs 14 residues. V dropped 0 bases and J dropped 7; count of bases not matched to a gene: 4. Germline loops: CDR1 SGHRS, CDR2 YFSETQ. The CDR3 nucleotides read TGCGCCAGCAGCTTGGACAGGGGGCTAGGTGGCTACACCTTC. Amino acids: CASSLDRGLGGYTF.

The chain employs TRBV6-1 and TRBJ2-5, with TRBD2 identical over 12 bases. Gene TRBJ2-7 matches the end of the DNA better, so the J call may be wrong. The CDR3 runs 19 residues. Germline V gene sequence: CDR1 MNHNS, CDR2 SASEGT. This chain's CDR3 is CASSEEHPQLAGGSYEQYF. In DNA, the CDR3 is TGTGCCAGCAGTGAAGAGCACCCCCAACTAGCGGGAGGCTCCTACGAGCAGTACTTC.

This clone was detected only once. This rearrangement joins TRBV6-5 to TRBJ2-7; 9 nucleotides agree with TRBD1. Trimming removed 6 bases from V and 11 bases from J; junction bases left unmatched: 14. The CDR3 is 14 amino acids. Looked up from germline, CDR1 is MNHEY and CDR2 is SVGAGI. The CDR3 DNA follows: TGTGCCAGCAGCTTAAGCGCACAGGGGGCGTGGGAGTACTTC. This translates into CASSLSAQGAWEYF.

The rearrangement uses TRBV5-8 and TRBJ2-6; D not resolved. Between the trimmed V and J ends, which lost 9 bases and 0 bases, there was a span of 10 bases. This CDR3 is 14 amino acids long. Germline V gene data show CDR1 as SGHTS and CDR2 as YDEGEE. CDR3 region: CATVPVSGANVLTF. In nucleotides, the CDR3 is TGTGCCACGGTACCGGTCTCTGGGGCCAACGTCCTGACTTTC. The full variable domain, its missing parts supplied by reference TRBV5-8 and TRBJ2-6, is EAGVTQSPTHLIKTRGQQATLRCSPISGHTSVYWYQQALGLGLQFLLWYDEGEERNRGNFPPRFSGRQFPNYSSELNVNALELEDSALYLCATVPVSGANVLTFGAGSRLTVL.

The CDR3 nucleotides are TGCAGCGTGTGCCTTGGACTAGCGGGAGTCTACAATGAGCAGTTCTTC. The encoded protein is CSVCLGLAGVYNEQFF. J is TRBJ2-1 and V is TRBV29-1; 13 bases are a match to TRBD2. Germline V gene lookup returns CDR1 SQVTM and CDR2 ANQGSEA. The CDR3 totals 16 residues. V trimming: 6 bases; J trimming: 3 bases; junction bases outside the gene matches: 8.

The chain uses TRBV28 and TRBJ1-1, with D uncertain. This CDR3 spans 12 amino acids. Germline lookup yields CDR1 MDHEN and CDR2 SYDVKM. Between the trimmed V and J ends, which lost 7 bases and 0 bases, there was a span of 6 bases. CDR3 amino acids: CASKKLNTEAFF. CDR3 in DNA: TGTGCCAGCAAGAAGCTGAACACTGAAGCTTTCTTT.

This clone was seen only a few times. The chain carries TRBV28 and TRBJ2-7; perhaps TRBD2 as D (7 bases). Trimming took 9 bases from V and 7 from J, leaving 19 bases between them. The length of the CDR3 is 13 residues. Germline CDR1 is MDHEN and CDR2 is SYDVKM. Here the CDR3 reads CASKGGGPGEQYF. CDR3 bases: TGTGCCAGTAAGGGGGGAGGGCCGGGAGAGCAGTACTTC.

V is TRBV28 and J is TRBJ2-5; possible D gene TRBD2, 6 bases. V gave up 6 bases and J gave up 5 bases, with 10 bases separating them. In germline, CDR1 is MDHEN, CDR2 SYDVKM. CDR3 size: 12 residues. CDR3 DNA sequence: TGTGCCAGCAGCTTCCGGGGGGAGACCCAGTACTTC. Protein sequence: CASSFRGETQYF.

This clone showed up just once. The chain recombines TRBV18 with TRBJ1-1; D not resolved. This CDR3 has 16 amino acids. Per the germline V gene, CDR1 is KGHSH and CDR2 is LQKENI. V was pared by 3 bases and J by 3 bases, with 17 bases between. The DNA for the CDR3 is TGTGCCAGCTCACCGCGATCCCAACCGGTAGACACTGAAGCTTTCTTT. Translated: CASSPRSQPVDTEAFF.

The V gene is TRBV5-4, the J gene TRBJ2-7; D is undetermined. The CDR3 consists of 14 residues. Germline V lookup: CDR1 SGHNT, CDR2 YYREEE (reference sequence). V dropped 4 bases and J dropped 1 base, with 12 bases sitting between them. The CDR3 nucleotides are TGTGCCAGCAGCCTACCACGGAGATCCTACGAGCAGTACTTC. Protein sequence: CASSLPRRSYEQYF.

This chain uses TRBV30 with TRBJ1-5; 8 nucleotides line up with TRBD1. Germline V gene lookup returns CDR1 GTSNPN and CDR2 SVGIG (reference sequence). The CDR3 runs 18 residues. V trimming: 0 bases; J trimming: 4 bases; junction bases outside the gene matches: 14. CDR3 DNA sequence: TGTGCCTGGAGTGTACCCGCCGACAGGGGCTTTTTTAATCAGCCCCAGCATTTT. This gives the protein CAWSVPADRGFFNQPQHF.

The genes are TRBV25-1 and TRBJ2-3; D might be TRBD2 (7 bases). V gave up 4 bases and J gave up 1 base, with 12 bases separating them. CDR1 is MGHDK and CDR2 is SYGVNS in the germline V gene. This CDR3 comprises 15 residues. CDR3: CASSARGGGTDTQYF. CDR3 DNA sequence: TGTGCCAGCAGTGCTAGGGGGGGCGGCACAGATACGCAGTATTTT.

The rearrangement links TRBV6-6 to TRBJ2-7, with TRBD2 as a possible D gene (5 bases). The CDR3 contains 14 residues. V lost 0 bases, J lost 5 bases, and 11 bases lay in between. Germline V lookup: CDR1 MNHNY, CDR2 SVGAGI (reference sequence). The CDR3 reads CASSYSGERDEQYF. For the CDR3, the DNA is TGTGCCAGCAGTTACTCCGGGGAGCGCGACGAGCAGTACTTC.

This sequence joins TRBV14 and TRBJ1-4; maybe TRBD1 (6 bases). Trimming left V 4 bases short and J 7 bases short, with 19 bases between. Per the germline V gene, CDR1 is SGHDN and CDR2 is FVKESK. CDR3 length equals 16 residues. The CDR3 region is CASSLGAGGVFEKLFF. CDR3 nucleotides: TGTGCCAGCAGCCTAGGCGCGGGGGGCGTATTTGAAAAACTGTTTTTT.